The rows below give T cell receptor beta chains drawn from one sample of a study of CD8 T cells in Susac syndrome. TCRdb independently ran MiXCR on the immunoSEQ multiplex PCR reads; one entry per CDR3 protein. The sample consists of more than 250,000 distinct CDR3 sequences, under 95% of them appearing once. The sequencing sample was made of CD4+ T cells from PBMCs. The receptors shown here come from a human donor with multiple sclerosis. The CDR3 runs from the conserved cysteine through the conserved F or W. D genes are given only for firm matches. Clone size appears in some rows only: once, few, many, or a class for an expanded clone.

D	J	size	V	DNA	CDR3
-	TRBJ1-1	once	TRBV29-1	TGCAGCGCCAGAAGGGCAGGGCAGAACACTGAAGCTTTCTTT	CSARRAGQNTEAFF
TRBD1	TRBJ2-7	-	TRBV4-2	TGTGCCAGCAGCCCGAGGAGGACAGGGGAAAACGAGCAGTACTTC	CASSPRRTGENEQYF
-	TRBJ1-6	-	TRBV12-3/TRBV12-4	TGTGCCAGCAGTTTCGACAGGTCGAATTCACCCCTCCACTTT	CASSFDRSNSPLHF
TRBD1	TRBJ1-2	-	TRBV2	TGTGCCAGTTCCAGGGACAGCACCACGGGGGGCTACACCTTC	CASSRDSTTGGYTF
TRBD2	TRBJ2-4	-	TRBV6-1	TGTGCCAGCAGGACAGAGCGGGGAAATGCCAAAAACATTCAGTACTTC	CASRTERGNAKNIQYF
-	TRBJ1-6	-	TRBV23-1	TGCGCCTTGCGGGCCGATTCACCCCTCCACTTT	CALRADSPLHF
-	TRBJ2-3	-	TRBV15	TGTGCCACCAGCAGAGCGTTGGGCGGAAACACAGATACGCAGTATTTT	CATSRALGGNTDTQYF
TRBD2	TRBJ2-1	-	TRBV12-3/TRBV12-4	TGTGCCAGCAGTTTAAAACTAGCGGGGAATGAGCAGTTCTTC	CASSLKLAGNEQFF
TRBD1	TRBJ1-1	-	TRBV29-1	TGCAGCGCTCTGGGACAGGCCTGGGATAACACTGAAGCTTTCTTT	CSALGQAWDNTEAFF
-	TRBJ2-5	once	TRBV20-1	TGCAGTGCTAGGAGGGATCAAGAGACCCAGTACTTC	CSARRDQETQYF
-	TRBJ1-2	few	TRBV30	TGTGCCTGGAGTCGGGGGCGCGACTATGGCTACACCTTC	CAWSRGRDYGYTF
TRBD1	TRBJ1-2	-	TRBV7-9	TGTGCCAGCAGCTTAGTAGGGACAGGAGATTATGGCTACACCTTC	CASSLVGTGDYGYTF
-	TRBJ1-5	once	TRBV19	TGTGCCAGTGCGGACAGATACGATCAGCCCCAGCATTTT	CASADRYDQPQHF
TRBD1	TRBJ2-7	-	TRBV2	TGTGCCAGCAGTGAAGCGGGGACAGGGGGATACGAGCAGTACTTC	CASSEAGTGGYEQYF
-	TRBJ2-4	-	TRBV15	TGTGCCACCAGCAGAGTAACGAGGGGCATTCAGTACTTC	CATSRVTRGIQYF
-	TRBJ1-1	-	TRBV5-5	TGTGCCAGCAGCCCGCATTATTTGGGGGCCGTGGGCACTGAAGCTTTCTTT	CASSPHYLGAVGTEAFF
-	TRBJ1-5	-	TRBV5-1	TGCGCCAGCAGCTTGAGCGCGGATCAGCCCCAGCATTTT	CASSLSADQPQHF
-	TRBJ2-2	-	TRBV12-3/TRBV12-4	TGTGCCAGCAGCCCCCGGGACTTACCGACCGGGGAGCTGTTTTTT	CASSPRDLPTGELFF
-	TRBJ1-1	-	TRBV18	TGTGCCAGCTCTCCTTCCCCCATGGGACCGCCGAACACTGAAGCTTTCTTT	CASSPSPMGPPNTEAFF
-	TRBJ2-3	-	TRBV5-1	TGCGCCAGCACTTTAACTCAGCCTAGCACAGATACGCAGTATTTT	CASTLTQPSTDTQYF
TRBD1	TRBJ1-5	-	TRBV2	TGTGCCAGCAGTCCACCGACAGGGGGACAGCCCCAGCATTTT	CASSPPTGGQPQHF
-	TRBJ2-3	-	TRBV6-5	TGTGCCAGCAGAACCCCCGGCACAGATACGCAGTATTTT	CASRTPGTDTQYF
-	TRBJ2-3	-	TRBV28	TGTGCCAGCGGGGGGGCCATCCTCTTCAGCACAGATACGCAGTATTTT	CASGGAILFSTDTQYF
-	TRBJ2-7	once	TRBV7-2	TGTGCCAGCAGCGCTAAGGACGGATCCTACGAGCAGTACTTC	CASSAKDGSYEQYF
-	TRBJ1-1	-	TRBV5-1	TGCGCCAGCAGCCGGGGCGGCAAGACTGAAGCTTTCTTT	CASSRGGKTEAFF
TRBD2	TRBJ2-3	once	TRBV7-9	TGTGCCAGCAGCGAACTAGCGGGGGCCACAGATACGCAGTATTTT	CASSELAGATDTQYF
-	TRBJ2-3	-	TRBV29-1	TGCAGCGTTGACCTGACAGTGGGGGGCACAGATACGCAGTATTTT	CSVDLTVGGTDTQYF
TRBD2	TRBJ2-4	-	TRBV23-1	TGCGCCAGCAGTCAACCCCGGGAGGCCCGGGGGGTATACATTCAGTACTTC	CASSQPREARGVYIQYF
TRBD1	TRBJ2-2	-	TRBV9	TGTGCCAGCAGCGTAGAGGCAGGGGGCACCGGGGAGCTGTTTTTT	CASSVEAGGTGELFF
-	TRBJ1-1	-	TRBV12-3/TRBV12-4	TGTGCCAGCAGTTTTGATCGAGATGCTGAAGCTTTCTTT	CASSFDRDAEAFF
TRBD1	TRBJ1-1	-	TRBV7-9	TGTGCCAGCAGCATAATGGGACAGATGAACACTGAAGCTTTCTTT	CASSIMGQMNTEAFF
-	TRBJ2-5	-	TRBV6-6	TGTGCCAGCAGCCCAACAATAGAGACCCAGTACTTC	CASSPTIETQYF
-	TRBJ2-1	once	TRBV25-1	TGTGCCAGCAGTGAATCGGCAGGGGATTTCAATGAGCAGTTCTTC	CASSESAGDFNEQFF
-	TRBJ1-1	once	TRBV19	TGTGCCAGTAGTATAGTTGATAACACTGAAGCTTTCTTT	CASSIVDNTEAFF
-	TRBJ1-1	-	TRBV19	TGTGCCAGTAGTTGGTTAGAAAACACTGAAGCTTTCTTT	CASSWLENTEAFF
TRBD2	TRBJ2-5	-	TRBV12-3/TRBV12-4	TGTGCCAGCAGTCCTCTAGCGGAAGAGACCCAGTACTTC	CASSPLAEETQYF
-	TRBJ1-5	-	TRBV9	TGTGCCAGCAGCGTCGGGCCCAGCAATCAGCCCCAGCATTTT	CASSVGPSNQPQHF
-	TRBJ1-1	-	TRBV5-1	TGCGCCAGCAGCTTTTCCCCCGGGACAAAGAACACTGAAGCTTTCTTT	CASSFSPGTKNTEAFF
TRBD1	TRBJ1-2	-	TRBV19	TGTGCCAGTAGTCTCCAGACAGGGGGCCCCACCTATGGCTACACCTTC	CASSLQTGGPTYGYTF
TRBD1	TRBJ2-3	once	TRBV15	TGTGCCACCAGCCCGGGACAGGTTGGTTCAGATACGCAGTATTTT	CATSPGQVGSDTQYF
-	TRBJ1-1	-	TRBV14	TGTGCCAGCAGCTACAACAGGAACACTGAAGCTTTCTTT	CASSYNRNTEAFF
-	TRBJ2-1	few	TRBV3-1	TGTGCCAGCAGCCAAGATCCAGGATCCGATGAGCAGTTCTTC	CASSQDPGSDEQFF
-	TRBJ2-1	-	TRBV6-5	TGTGCCAGCAGTTACTCAGGGGGACTCTATGAGCAGTTCTTC	CASSYSGGLYEQFF